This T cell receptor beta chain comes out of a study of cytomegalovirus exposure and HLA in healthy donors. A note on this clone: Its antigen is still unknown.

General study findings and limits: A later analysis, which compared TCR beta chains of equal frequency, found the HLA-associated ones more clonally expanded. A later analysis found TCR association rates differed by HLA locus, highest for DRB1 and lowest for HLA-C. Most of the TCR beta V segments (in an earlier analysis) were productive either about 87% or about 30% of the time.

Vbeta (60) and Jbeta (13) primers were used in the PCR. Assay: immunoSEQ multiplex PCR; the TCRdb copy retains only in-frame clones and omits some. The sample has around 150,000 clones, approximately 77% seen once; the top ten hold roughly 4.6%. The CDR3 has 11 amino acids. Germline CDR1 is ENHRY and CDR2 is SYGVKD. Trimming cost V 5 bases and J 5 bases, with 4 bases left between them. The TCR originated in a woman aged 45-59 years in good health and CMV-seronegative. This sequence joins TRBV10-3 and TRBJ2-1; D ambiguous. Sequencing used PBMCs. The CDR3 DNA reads TGTGCCATCAGTACTAACAATGAGCAGTTCTTC. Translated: CAISTNNEQFF.